Below, 16 T cell receptor beta chains from the same sample are listed, as sequenced in a study of T cells after yellow fever vaccination (dated by TCRdb to the late 2010s). Library preparation used 5' RACE. This sample was sequenced with an Illumina NovaSeq 6000. TCRdb redid the processing of the public reads, applying fastp at Q25 and MiXCR, and retained in-frame beta chains. When rows share a CDR3 protein, they turn into one entry using the most common DNA and genes. The sample table records hundreds of thousands of distinct CDR3 sequences; under 15% of these occur just once. 2.5% to 4% of the sample rests with the top ten. The treatment or condition label on this specimen signifies: live attenuated yellow fever vaccine strain. Sample: CD4+ T cells sorted from PBMCs, taken 15 days after the yellow fever booster vaccination. The receptors were gathered from a man younger than 35 who received the YFV17D yellow fever vaccine.

This clonotype appeared a few times. This sequence joins TRBV5-6 and TRBJ2-7, with D unclear. Germline V gives CDR1 SGHDT, CDR2 YYEEEE. V was clipped by 0 bases and J by 1 base, with 5 bases between them. This CDR3 has 13 residues. The CDR3 loop is CASSLDRSYEQYV. CDR3 in DNA: TGTGCCAGCAGCTTGGATAGGTCCTACGAGCAGTACGTC.

V and J are TRBV5-4 and TRBJ2-1, with 10 bases identical to TRBD2. Germline V lookup: CDR1 SGHNT, CDR2 YYREEE (reference sequence). The V and J ends lost 4 bases and 6 bases, in that order; junction bases with no gene match: 16. The length of the CDR3 is 18 residues. CDR3 residues: CASSPEGTSDVPFNEQFF. CDR3 in DNA: TGTGCCAGCAGCCCCGAAGGGACTAGCGACGTACCCTTCAATGAGCAGTTCTTC.

A few counts support this clonotype. The chain uses TRBV5-1 and TRBJ2-5, with 8 bases lining up with TRBD2. Germline V gene lookup returns CDR1 SGHRS and CDR2 YFSETQ. Trimming removed 0 bases from V and 3 bases from J; junction bases left unmatched: 10. The CDR3 is 17 amino acids. In nucleotides, the CDR3 is TGCGCCAGCAGCTTGGCCCGGTCGGGGGGGCGGGAAGAGACCCAGTACTTC. Translation gives CASSLARSGGREETQYF. Full variable domain (missing parts from reference TRBV5-1 and TRBJ2-5): KAGVTQTPRYLIKTRGQQVTLSCSPISGHRSVSWYQQTPGQGLQFLFEYFSETQRNKGNFPGRFSGRQFSNSRSEMNVSTLELGDSALYLCASSLARSGGREETQYFGPGTRLLVL.

This clonotype was seen only a few times. This chain connects TRBV28 to TRBJ2-5, with 11 bases aligning to TRBD1. The CDR3 consists of 15 residues. The trim removed 5 bases at V and 1 base at J, leaving 3 bases unmatched. In germline, CDR1 is MDHEN, CDR2 SYDVKM. This CDR3 reads CASSGGQGAQETQYF. In DNA, the CDR3 is TGTGCCAGCAGTGGAGGACAGGGGGCCCAAGAGACCCAGTACTTC. The whole variable domain, filled in from reference TRBV28 and TRBJ2-5, reads DVKVTQSSRYLVKRTGEKVFLECVQDMDHENMFWYRQDPGLGLRLIYFSYDVKMKEKGDIPEGYSVSREKKERFSLILESASTNQTSMYLCASSGGQGAQETQYFGPGTRLLVL.

As regards this clonotype: The germline gene is not matched at one end of the junction; a read error may be the cause. This chain joins TRBV20-1 and TRBJ1-4; no clear D gene. Per the germline V gene, CDR1 is DFQATT and CDR2 is SNEGSKA (reference sequence). The CDR3 extends over 9 amino acids. The CDR3: CSVTNPSLF. The CDR3 DNA sequence: TGCAGCGTAACGAACCCGAGCCTCTTT.

This clonotype turned up a few times. The V call is TRBV5-1, the J call TRBJ1-2; D ambiguous. This CDR3 region has 13 residues. Trimming cost V 4 bases and J 2 bases, with 9 bases left between them. Germline V CDR1 and CDR2: SGHRS, YFSETQ. The CDR3 region is CASSLERNYGYTF. The CDR3 coding sequence is TGCGCCAGCAGCCTGGAGAGAAACTATGGCTACACCTTC.

This clonotype was counted a few times. The gene calls are TRBV7-9 and TRBJ2-1; D may correspond to TRBD1 or TRBD2 (6 bases each). The V end lost 2 bases, the J end lost 6 bases, and 14 bases lay between the germline ends. The CDR3 sequence is 15 residues long. The germline gives CDR1 SEHNR, CDR2 FQNEAQ (reference sequence). As DNA, the CDR3 is TGTGCCAGCAGCTTACTCCGGGGGCTAGCCAATGAGCAGTTCTTC. Its protein product is CASSLLRGLANEQFF.

This chain connects TRBV5-4 to TRBJ2-1; D gene ambiguous. V lost 4 bases, J lost 10 bases, and 15 bases lay in between. Germline CDR1 reads SGHNT; CDR2 reads YYREEE (reference sequence). The CDR3 contains 13 residues. In DNA form, the CDR3 reads TGTGCCAGCAGCCTTCTAGGGCGGAGCGAGCAGTTCTTC. Protein sequence: CASSLLGRSEQFF.

In its sample, this clonotype was seen a few times. The chain uses TRBV20-1 and TRBJ2-5, with D perhaps TRBD1 (6 bases). V was trimmed by 4 bases and J by 4 bases, leaving 16 bases between them. The CDR3 is 14 residues long. Germline V gene sequence: CDR1 DFQATT, CDR2 SNEGSKA (reference sequence). The CDR3 loop reads CSATDNRVRETQYF. CDR3 nucleotide sequence: TGCAGTGCTACTGACAACAGGGTCAGAGAGACCCAGTACTTC.

There are a few counts of this clonotype. The V call is TRBV9, the J call TRBJ2-3; D gene unclear. The CDR3 contains 16 residues. V lost 0 bases and J 2 bases, leaving 13 bases between the germline ends. Germline V gene data show CDR1 as SGDLS and CDR2 as YYNGEE. CDR3 sequence (DNA): TGTGCCAGCAGCGTAGCCCCAGCTCTAAACACAGATACGCAGTATTTT. Its protein product is CASSVAPALNTDTQYF. Full variable domain (missing parts from reference TRBV9 and TRBJ2-3): DSGVTQTPKHLITATGQRVTLRCSPRSGDLSVYWYQQSLDQGLQFLIQYYNGEERAKGNILERFSAQQFPDLHSELNLSSLELGDSALYFCASSVAPALNTDTQYFGPGTRLTVL.

The V gene is TRBV3-1, the J gene TRBJ1-6; no clear D gene. The V end was cut by 2 bases, the J end by 13 bases, with 9 bases between. The V gene's germline CDR1 is LGHDT and CDR2 YNNKEL (reference sequence). This CDR3 region has 12 residues. CDR3 residues: CASSQLLRPLHF. Written as DNA, the CDR3 is TGTGCCAGCAGCCAACTCCTGCGGCCCCTCCACTTT.

V is TRBV7-3 and J is TRBJ1-2; TRBD1 is a possible D gene (5 bases). The length of the CDR3 is 16 residues. CDR1 and CDR2 from the germline V gene are SGHTA and FQGTGA. Trimming cost V 5 bases and J 4 bases, with 20 bases left between them. The CDR3 sequence: CASSPVPGTGVYGYTF. As DNA, the CDR3 is TGTGCCAGCAGCCCCGTCCCCGGGACGGGAGTCTATGGCTACACCTTC.

The chain has TRBV10-3 and TRBJ2-5; D could derive from TRBD1 or TRBD2 (5 bases each). CDR3 length: 13 amino acids. Germline V gives CDR1 ENHRY, CDR2 SYGVKD. Trimming removed 6 bases from V and 1 base from J, with 9 bases in between. This chain's CDR3 is CAIREGSQETQYF. The CDR3 region has the DNA TGTGCCATCAGAGAGGGGAGCCAAGAGACCCAGTACTTC.

This clonotype has a single count. This chain uses TRBV2 with TRBJ2-7; D unclear. V was trimmed by 6 bases and J by 6 bases, leaving 9 bases between them. Germline V gene lookup returns CDR1 SNHLY and CDR2 FYNNEI. CDR3 size: 11 residues. The CDR3 loop reads CASRWWAEQYV. The CDR3 bases are TGTGCCAGCAGATGGTGGGCCGAGCAGTACGTC.

In its sample, this clonotype was seen many times. The junction and the germline gene differ at one end; a read error may be behind it. The chain carries TRBV7-7 and TRBJ2-1, with D unresolved. The germline V gene has CDR1 SSHAT and CDR2 FNYEAQ (reference sequence). There are 13 residues in the CDR3. DNA of the CDR3: TGTGCTAGCAGCTCGTTACCAGAGAGTGAGCAGTTCTTC. This codes for CASSSLPESEQFF.

The table lists this clonotype with many counts. The chain carries TRBV20-1 and TRBJ2-3, with 8 bases aligning to TRBD2. In germline, CDR1 is DFQATT, CDR2 SNEGSKA (reference sequence). The CDR3 has 14 residues. The V and J ends lost 6 bases and 1 base, in that order; junction bases with no gene match: 6. The CDR3 is CSAKPGGGTDTQYF. CDR3 in DNA: TGCAGTGCGAAGCCGGGAGGGGGCACAGATACGCAGTATTTT.